The next 9 T cell receptor beta chains were all read from a single sample in a study of cytomegalovirus exposure and HLA in healthy donors. The PCR ran on 60 Vbeta and 13 Jbeta primers. Method: immunoSEQ multiplex PCR; TCRdb's copy keeps in-frame clones and lacks some. The data show approximately 210,000 clones, around 75% seen once. The sample was PBMCs. The source is a male donor in good health and CMV-seropositive.

The rearrangement links TRBV2 to TRBJ2-1; 11 nucleotides align to TRBD2. The length of the CDR3 is 18 residues. J was trimmed by 2 bases and V by 5 bases; bases with no gene match: 11. Germline V CDR1 and CDR2: SNHLY, FYNNEI. The CDR3 loop reads CASSNIFLAGGPYNEQFF. Here the CDR3 DNA reads TGTGCCAGCAGTAATATTTTCCTAGCGGGAGGTCCCTACAATGAGCAGTTCTTC.

The chain recombines TRBV9 with TRBJ2-3, with D possibly being TRBD2 (6 bases). V shed 0 bases and J shed 2 bases, with 10 bases lying between them. The CDR3 is 15 residues long. Germline CDR1 and CDR2: SGDLS and YYNGEE. This CDR3 is CASSVGGDFTDTQYF. The DNA of the CDR3 is TGTGCCAGCAGCGTAGGCGGGGATTTCACAGATACGCAGTATTTT.

The rearrangement joins TRBV5-1 to TRBJ1-5, with 7 bases that match TRBD1. Germline CDR1 reads SGHRS; CDR2 reads YFSETQ. V shed 0 bases, J shed 4 bases, and the junction held 4 bases outside the gene matches. The CDR3 has 15 amino acids. CDR3 nucleotides: TGCGCCAGCAGCTTGGAGGGACAGCCAAATCAGCCCCAGCATTTT. It specifies CASSLEGQPNQPQHF.

Of note for this clone: Germline is not matched at one junction end, which may reflect a read error. This rearrangement joins TRBV5-1 to TRBJ2-1; D gene uncertain. CDR1 and CDR2 (germline): SGHRS, YFSETQ. This CDR3 has 12 residues. In DNA form, the CDR3 reads TGCGCCAGCAGTTTGGGTTTAGATGAGCAGTTCTTC. Translating gives CASSLGLDEQFF.

The chain uses TRBV28 and TRBJ1-5, with 8 bases identical to TRBD1. Germline loops: CDR1 MDHEN, CDR2 SYDVKM. J lost 7 bases, V lost 5 bases, and 16 bases had no gene match. This CDR3 spans 17 amino acids. The CDR3 sequence: CASSPAGQGLLAQPQHF. The CDR3 DNA follows: TGTGCCAGCAGTCCCGCCGGACAGGGACTCTTAGCCCAGCCCCAGCATTTT.

The chain couples TRBV15 to TRBJ1-1; 8 nucleotides match TRBD1. The V gene end was trimmed by 4 bases and the J gene end by 4 bases; junction bases not matched to a gene: 5. Per the germline V gene, CDR1 is LNHNV and CDR2 is YYDKDF (reference sequence). The CDR3 has 14 residues. The CDR3 DNA reads TGTGCCACCAGCACATTAACAGGGGGCACTGAAGCTTTCTTT. It translates to CATSTLTGGTEAFF.

This clone occurred a few times. The genes are TRBV10-3 and TRBJ2-2; possible D gene TRBD1, 6 bases. The CDR3 has 14 residues. Germline-derived CDR1 and CDR2 are ENHRY and SYGVKD. Trimming stripped 7 bases from V and 0 bases from J, with 9 bases between. The CDR3 region is CAINRDANTGELFF. In nucleotides, the CDR3 is TGTGCCATCAACAGGGATGCGAACACCGGGGAGCTGTTTTTT.

V usage is TRBV18 and J usage is TRBJ1-1; D ambiguous. Germline values: CDR1 KGHSH, CDR2 LQKENI. The germline V and J ends were trimmed by 3 bases and 7 bases, with 9 bases remaining between them. The CDR3 length is 12 residues. The CDR3 nucleotides read TGTGCCAGCTCACCCCGGGAGGGTGAAGCTTTCTTT. It encodes CASSPREGEAFF.

This chain connects TRBV7-2 to TRBJ1-1; 8 nucleotides agree with TRBD1. This CDR3 spans 15 amino acids. Unmatched junction bases numbered 9, after V lost 4 bases and J lost 5 bases. Germline V gene sequence: CDR1 SGHTA, CDR2 FQGNSA. The CDR3 region has the DNA TGTGCCAGCAGCTCGACGGACAGGGTGGGAACTGAAGCTTTCTTT. Protein sequence: CASSSTDRVGTEAFF.